The clone carrying this T cell receptor beta chain was observed a few times. The CDR3 contains 17 residues. Trimming at V came to 0 bases and at J to 0 bases, leaving 5 bases not matched to a gene. Germline V gives CDR1 LGHDT, CDR2 YNNKEL (reference sequence). The data belong to a study of human T cells and chemical hapten exposure. Across the study: 2% DPC applied to an approximately 2 cm by approximately 2 cm arm area sensitized donors.

The time point was: pre-sensitization, week 0. Treatment described: therapeutic diphenylcyclopropenone sensitization with weekly scalp DPC. Blood draws came first, before each patch test. It was from unfractionated whole blood that total RNA was extracted. Each CDR3 protein is one row after TCRdb ran MiXCR on the RACE reads. The table lists 350,000 to 450,000 distinct CDR3 sequences, about 5.1% of them singletons, with just over 2.5% in the top ten. V gene TRBV3-1 combines with J gene TRBJ2-3; TRBD2 matches 8 bases. This TCR was recovered from a woman in her 50s with alopecia areata. Some clones in this sample may be carry-over from other donors' samples. Specimen: whole blood, collected in connection with sensitization to the hapten diphenylcyclopropenone (DPC). CDR3: CASSQDGGGGSTDTQYF. Written as DNA, the CDR3 is TGTGCCAGCAGCCAAGACGGAGGCGGGGGGAGCACAGATACGCAGTATTTT.